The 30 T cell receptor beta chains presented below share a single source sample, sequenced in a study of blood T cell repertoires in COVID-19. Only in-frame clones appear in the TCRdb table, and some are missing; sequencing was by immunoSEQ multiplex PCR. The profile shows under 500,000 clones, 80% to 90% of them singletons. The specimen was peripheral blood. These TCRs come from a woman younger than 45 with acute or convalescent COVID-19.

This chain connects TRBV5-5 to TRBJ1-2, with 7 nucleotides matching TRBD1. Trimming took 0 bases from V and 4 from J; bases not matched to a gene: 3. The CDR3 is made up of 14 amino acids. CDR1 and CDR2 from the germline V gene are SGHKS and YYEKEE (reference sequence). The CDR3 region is CASSLVGTAYGYTF. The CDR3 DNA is TGTGCCAGCAGCTTGGTAGGGACAGCCTATGGCTACACCTTC.

This CDR3 reads CASRGSADSPLHF. The CDR3 coding sequence is TGTGCCAGCCGTGGCTCGGCGGATTCACCCCTCCACTTT. The chain is built from TRBV2 and TRBJ1-6; D is ambiguous. The V gene lost 8 bases and the J gene lost 8 bases, with 13 bases spanning the gap. The CDR3 is 13 amino acids. Per germline, CDR1 SNHLY and CDR2 FYNNEI.

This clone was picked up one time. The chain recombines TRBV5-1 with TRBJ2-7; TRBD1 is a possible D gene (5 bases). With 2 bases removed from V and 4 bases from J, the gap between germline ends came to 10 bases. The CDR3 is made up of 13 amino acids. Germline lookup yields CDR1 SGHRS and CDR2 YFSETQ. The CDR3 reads CASSFREAYEQYF. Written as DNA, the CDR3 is TGCGCCAGCAGCTTCAGGGAAGCGTACGAGCAGTACTTC.

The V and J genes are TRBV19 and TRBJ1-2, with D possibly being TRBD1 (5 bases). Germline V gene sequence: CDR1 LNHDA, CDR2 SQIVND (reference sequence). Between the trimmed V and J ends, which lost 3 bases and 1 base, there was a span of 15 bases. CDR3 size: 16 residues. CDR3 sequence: CASSMSQERLNYGYTF. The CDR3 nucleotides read TGTGCCAGTAGTATGTCACAGGAAAGACTTAACTATGGCTACACCTTC.

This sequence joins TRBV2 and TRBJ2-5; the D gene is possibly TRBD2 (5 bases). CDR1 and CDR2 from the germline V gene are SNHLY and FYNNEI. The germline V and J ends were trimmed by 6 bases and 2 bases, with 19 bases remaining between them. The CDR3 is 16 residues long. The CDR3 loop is CASRRLSVTAQETQYF. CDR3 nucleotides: TGTGCCAGCAGACGACTAAGTGTAACAGCTCAAGAGACCCAGTACTTC. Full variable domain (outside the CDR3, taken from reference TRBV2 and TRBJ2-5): EPEVTQTPSHQVTQMGQEVILRCVPISNHLYFYWYRQILGQKVEFLVSFYNNEISEKSEIFDDQFSVERPDGSNFTLKIRSTKLEDSAMYFCASRRLSVTAQETQYFGPGTRLLVL.

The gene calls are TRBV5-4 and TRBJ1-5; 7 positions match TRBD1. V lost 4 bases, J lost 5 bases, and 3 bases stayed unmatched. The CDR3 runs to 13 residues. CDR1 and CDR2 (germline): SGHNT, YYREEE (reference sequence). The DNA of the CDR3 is TGTGCCAGCAGCACAGACAGGGATCAGCCCCAGCATTTT. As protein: CASSTDRDQPQHF.

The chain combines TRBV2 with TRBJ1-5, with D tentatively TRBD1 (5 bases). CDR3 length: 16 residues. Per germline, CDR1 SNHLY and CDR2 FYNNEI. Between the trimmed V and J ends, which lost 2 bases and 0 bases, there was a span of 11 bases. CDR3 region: CASSESTGFSNQPQHF. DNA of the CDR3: TGTGCCAGCAGTGAAAGCACAGGATTTAGCAATCAGCCCCAGCATTTT.

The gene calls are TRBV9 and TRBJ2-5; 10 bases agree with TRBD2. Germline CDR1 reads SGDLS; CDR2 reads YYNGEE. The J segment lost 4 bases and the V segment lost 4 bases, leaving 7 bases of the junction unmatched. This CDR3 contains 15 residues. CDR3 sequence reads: CASSLSGGALETQYF. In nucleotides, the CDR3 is TGTGCCAGCAGCTTAAGCGGGGGGGCCTTAGAGACCCAGTACTTC.

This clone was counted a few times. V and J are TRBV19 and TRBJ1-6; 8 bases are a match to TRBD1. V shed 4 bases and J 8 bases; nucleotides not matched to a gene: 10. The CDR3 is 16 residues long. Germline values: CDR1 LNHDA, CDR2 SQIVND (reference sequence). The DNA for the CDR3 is TGTGCCAGTAGTAACCGTGGGACAGGAATTGATTCACCCCTCCACTTT. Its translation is CASSNRGTGIDSPLHF.

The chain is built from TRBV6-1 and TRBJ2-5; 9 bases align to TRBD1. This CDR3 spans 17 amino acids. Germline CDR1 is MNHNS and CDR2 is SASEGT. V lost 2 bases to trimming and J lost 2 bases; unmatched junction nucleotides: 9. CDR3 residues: CASSEIPGTGSQETQYF. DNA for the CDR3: TGTGCCAGCAGTGAAATTCCCGGGACAGGGTCTCAAGAGACCCAGTACTTC.

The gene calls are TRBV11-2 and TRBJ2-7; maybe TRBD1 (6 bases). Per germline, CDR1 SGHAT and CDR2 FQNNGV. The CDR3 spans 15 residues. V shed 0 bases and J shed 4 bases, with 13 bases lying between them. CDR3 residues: CASSLDSEQGYEQYF. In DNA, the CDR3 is TGTGCCAGCAGCTTAGATTCCGAACAGGGTTACGAGCAGTACTTC.

The CDR3 loop reads CASSALVGDTGELFF. CDR3 sequence (DNA): TGTGCCAGCAGCGCCTTAGTCGGGGACACCGGGGAGCTGTTTTTT. V is TRBV9 and J is TRBJ2-2; D might be TRBD2 (5 bases). The CDR3 length is 15 residues. The V gene lost 3 bases and the J gene lost 3 bases, with 12 bases spanning the gap. CDR1 and CDR2 from the germline V gene are SGDLS and YYNGEE. The full variable domain, with the rest looked up from reference TRBV9 and TRBJ2-2, is DSGVTQTPKHLITATGQRVTLRCSPRSGDLSVYWYQQSLDQGLQFLIQYYNGEERAKGNILERFSAQQFPDLHSELNLSSLELGDSALYFCASSALVGDTGELFFGEGSRLTVL.

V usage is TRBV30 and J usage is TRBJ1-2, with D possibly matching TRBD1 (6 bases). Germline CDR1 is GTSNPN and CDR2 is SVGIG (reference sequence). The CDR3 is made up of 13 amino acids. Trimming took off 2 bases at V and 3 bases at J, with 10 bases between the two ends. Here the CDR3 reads CAWSPRTDYGYTF. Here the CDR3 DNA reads TGTGCCTGGAGTCCTCGGACAGACTATGGCTACACCTTC.

The CDR3 sequence: CATSHDYTQYF. As DNA, the CDR3 is TGTGCCACCAGTCATGACTATACGCAGTATTTT. V usage is TRBV24-1 and J usage is TRBJ2-3; D gene unclear. The CDR3 sequence is 11 residues long. V gave up 6 bases and J gave up 7 bases, with 7 bases separating them. Germline V gene data show CDR1 as KGHDR and CDR2 as SFDVKD.

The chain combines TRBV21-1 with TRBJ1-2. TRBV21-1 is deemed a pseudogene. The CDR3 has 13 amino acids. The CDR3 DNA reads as TGTGCCAGCAGCAACGGGGGGTTGTATGGCTACACCTTC. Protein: CASSNGGLYGYTF.

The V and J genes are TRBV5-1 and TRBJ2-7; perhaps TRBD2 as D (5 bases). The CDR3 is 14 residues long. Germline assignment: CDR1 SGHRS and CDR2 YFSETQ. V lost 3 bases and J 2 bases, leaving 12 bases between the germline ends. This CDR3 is CASSWGGSAYEQYF. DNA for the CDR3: TGCGCCAGCAGCTGGGGTGGTAGCGCCTACGAGCAGTACTTC.

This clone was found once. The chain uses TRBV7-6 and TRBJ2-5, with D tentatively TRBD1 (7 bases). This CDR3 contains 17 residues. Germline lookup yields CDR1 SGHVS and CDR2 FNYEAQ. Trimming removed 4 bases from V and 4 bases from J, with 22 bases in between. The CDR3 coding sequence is TGTGCCAGCAGCTGGGGACCCGACAGGGAGGACGTAGAGACCCAGTACTTC. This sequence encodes CASSWGPDREDVETQYF.

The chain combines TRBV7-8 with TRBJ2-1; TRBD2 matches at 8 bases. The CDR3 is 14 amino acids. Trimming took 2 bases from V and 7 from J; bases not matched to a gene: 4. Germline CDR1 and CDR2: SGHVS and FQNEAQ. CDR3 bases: TGTGCCAGCAGCTTATACGTAGCGGGGAATGAGCAGTTCTTC. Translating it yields CASSLYVAGNEQFF.

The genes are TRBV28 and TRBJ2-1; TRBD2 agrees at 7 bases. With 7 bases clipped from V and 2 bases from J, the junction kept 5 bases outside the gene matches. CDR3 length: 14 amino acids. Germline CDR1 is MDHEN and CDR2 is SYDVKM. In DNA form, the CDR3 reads TGTGCCAGCAACCCGGGAGGAACCTACAATGAGCAGTTCTTC. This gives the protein CASNPGGTYNEQFF. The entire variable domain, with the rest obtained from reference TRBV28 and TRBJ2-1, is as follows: DVKVTQSSRYLVKRTGEKVFLECVQDMDHENMFWYRQDPGLGLRLIYFSYDVKMKEKGDIPEGYSVSREKKERFSLILESASTNQTSMYLCASNPGGTYNEQFFGPGTRLTVL.

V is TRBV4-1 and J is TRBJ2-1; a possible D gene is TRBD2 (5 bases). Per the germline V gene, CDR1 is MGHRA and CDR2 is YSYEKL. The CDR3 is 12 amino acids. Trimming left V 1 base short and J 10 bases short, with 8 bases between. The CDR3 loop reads CASSQVPGEQFF. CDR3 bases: TGCGCCAGCAGCCAAGTTCCGGGGGAGCAGTTCTTC.

The CDR3 spells CASSPSSGGLDEQFF. The CDR3 bases are TGTGCCAGTAGTCCCTCTAGCGGGGGGCTCGATGAGCAGTTCTTC. The chain combines TRBV19 with TRBJ2-1; the match to TRBD2 covers 11 bases. V trimming: 5 bases; J trimming: 8 bases; junction bases outside the gene matches: 8. Germline V CDR1 and CDR2: LNHDA, SQIVND (reference sequence). The length of the CDR3 is 15 residues.

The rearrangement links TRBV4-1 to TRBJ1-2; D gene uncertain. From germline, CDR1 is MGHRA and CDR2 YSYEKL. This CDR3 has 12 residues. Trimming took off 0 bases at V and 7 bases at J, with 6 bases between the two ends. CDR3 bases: TGCGCCAGCAGCCAAGACTTCTCTGGCTACACCTTC. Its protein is CASSQDFSGYTF.

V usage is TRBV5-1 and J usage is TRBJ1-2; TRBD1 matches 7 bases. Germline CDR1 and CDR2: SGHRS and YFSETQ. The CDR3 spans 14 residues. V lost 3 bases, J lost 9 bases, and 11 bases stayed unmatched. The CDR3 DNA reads TGCGCCAGCAGCTCTAATCCGGGACAGCAGAGCTACACCTTC. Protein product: CASSSNPGQQSYTF.

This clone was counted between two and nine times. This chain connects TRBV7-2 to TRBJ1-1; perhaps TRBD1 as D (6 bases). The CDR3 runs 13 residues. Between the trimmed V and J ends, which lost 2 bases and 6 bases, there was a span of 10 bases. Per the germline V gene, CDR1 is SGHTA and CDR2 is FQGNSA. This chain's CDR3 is CASSLNRVSEAFF. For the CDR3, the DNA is TGTGCCAGCAGCTTAAACAGGGTTTCTGAAGCTTTCTTT.

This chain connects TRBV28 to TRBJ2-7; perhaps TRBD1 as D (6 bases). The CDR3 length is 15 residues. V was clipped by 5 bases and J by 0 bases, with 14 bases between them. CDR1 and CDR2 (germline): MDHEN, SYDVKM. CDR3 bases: TGTGCCAGCAGTACCCATGGGACACCCTCCTACGAGCAGTACTTC. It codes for CASSTHGTPSYEQYF.

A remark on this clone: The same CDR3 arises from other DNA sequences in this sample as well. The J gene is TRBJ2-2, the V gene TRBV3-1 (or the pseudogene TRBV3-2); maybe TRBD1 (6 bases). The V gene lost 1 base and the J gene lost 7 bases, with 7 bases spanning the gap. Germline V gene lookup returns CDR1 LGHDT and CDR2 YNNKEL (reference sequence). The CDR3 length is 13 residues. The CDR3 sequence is CASSQVGGGELFF. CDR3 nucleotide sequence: TGTGCCAGCAGCCAAGTAGGGGGCGGGGAGCTGTTTTTT.

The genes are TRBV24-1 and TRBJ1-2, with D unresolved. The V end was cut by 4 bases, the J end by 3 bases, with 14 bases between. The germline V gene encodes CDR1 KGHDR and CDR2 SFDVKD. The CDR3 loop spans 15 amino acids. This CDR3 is CATSDPNTADYGYTF. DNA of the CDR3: TGTGCCACCAGTGACCCCAATACAGCGGACTATGGCTACACCTTC.

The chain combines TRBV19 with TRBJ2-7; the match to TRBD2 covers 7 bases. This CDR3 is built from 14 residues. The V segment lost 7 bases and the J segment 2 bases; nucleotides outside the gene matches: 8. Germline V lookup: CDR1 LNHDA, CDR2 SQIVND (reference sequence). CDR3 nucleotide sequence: TGTGCCAGTACCACCGGGGACTACCCCTACGAGCAGTACTTC. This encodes CASTTGDYPYEQYF.

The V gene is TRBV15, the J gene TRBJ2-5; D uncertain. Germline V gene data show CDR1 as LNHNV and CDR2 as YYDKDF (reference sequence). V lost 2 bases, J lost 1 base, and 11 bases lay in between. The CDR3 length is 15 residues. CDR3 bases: TGTGCCACCAGCAGATTTGGCCTCCTCCAAGAGACCCAGTACTTC. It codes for CATSRFGLLQETQYF.

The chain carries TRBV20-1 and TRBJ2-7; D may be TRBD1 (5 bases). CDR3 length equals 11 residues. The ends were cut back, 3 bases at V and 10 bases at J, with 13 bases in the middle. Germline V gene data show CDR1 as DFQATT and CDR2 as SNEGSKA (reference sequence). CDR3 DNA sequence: TGCAGTGCTAGCGAAGGGGTCGTTCAGTACTTC. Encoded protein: CSASEGVVQYF.